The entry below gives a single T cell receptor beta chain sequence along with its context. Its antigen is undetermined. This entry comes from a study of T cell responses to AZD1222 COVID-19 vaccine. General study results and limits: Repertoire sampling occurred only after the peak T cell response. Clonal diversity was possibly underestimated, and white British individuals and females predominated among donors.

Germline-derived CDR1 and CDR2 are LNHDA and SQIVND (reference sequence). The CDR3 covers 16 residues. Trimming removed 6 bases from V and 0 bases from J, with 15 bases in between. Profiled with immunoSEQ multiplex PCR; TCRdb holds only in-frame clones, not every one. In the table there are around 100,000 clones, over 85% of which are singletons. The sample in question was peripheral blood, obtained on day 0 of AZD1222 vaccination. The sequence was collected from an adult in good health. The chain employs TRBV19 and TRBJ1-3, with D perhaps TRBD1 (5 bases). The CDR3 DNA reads TGTGCCAGTAGGGATCTGCCGGGGCCCTCTGGAAACACCATATATTTT. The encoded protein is CASRDLPGPSGNTIYF.